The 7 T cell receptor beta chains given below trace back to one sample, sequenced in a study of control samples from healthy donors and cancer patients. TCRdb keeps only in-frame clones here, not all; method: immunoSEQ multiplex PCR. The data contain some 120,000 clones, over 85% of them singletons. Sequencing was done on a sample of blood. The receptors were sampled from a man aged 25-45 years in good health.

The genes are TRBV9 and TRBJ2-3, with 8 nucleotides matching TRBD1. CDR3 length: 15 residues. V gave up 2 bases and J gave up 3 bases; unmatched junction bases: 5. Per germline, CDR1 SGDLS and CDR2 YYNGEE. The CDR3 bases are TGTGCCAGCAGCGTTCAGGGGGCGATGACAGATACGCAGTATTTT. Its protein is CASSVQGAMTDTQYF.

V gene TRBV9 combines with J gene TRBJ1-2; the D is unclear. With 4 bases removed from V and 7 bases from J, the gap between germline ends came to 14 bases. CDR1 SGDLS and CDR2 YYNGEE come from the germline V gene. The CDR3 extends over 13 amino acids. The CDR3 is CASSNMGGSGYTF. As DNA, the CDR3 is TGTGCCAGCAGCAATATGGGAGGCTCTGGCTACACCTTC.

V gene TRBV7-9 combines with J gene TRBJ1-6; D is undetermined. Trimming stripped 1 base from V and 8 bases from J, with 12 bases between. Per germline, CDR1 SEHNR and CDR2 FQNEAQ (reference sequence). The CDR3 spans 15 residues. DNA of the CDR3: TGTGCCAGCAGCTTAGAACAGCTAGTAGATTCACCCCTCCACTTT. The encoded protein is CASSLEQLVDSPLHF. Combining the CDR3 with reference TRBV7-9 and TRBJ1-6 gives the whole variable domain DTGVSQNPRHKITKRGQNVTFRCDPISEHNRLYWYRQTLGQGPEFLTYFQNEAQLEKSRLLSDRFSAERPKGSFSTLEIQRTEQGDSAMYLCASSLEQLVDSPLHFGNGTRLTVT.

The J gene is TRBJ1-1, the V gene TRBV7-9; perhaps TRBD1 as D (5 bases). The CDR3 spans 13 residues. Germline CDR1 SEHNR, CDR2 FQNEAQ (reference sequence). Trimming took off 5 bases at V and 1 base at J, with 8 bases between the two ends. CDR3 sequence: CASSQQANTEAFF. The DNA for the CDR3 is TGTGCCAGCAGCCAACAGGCGAACACTGAAGCTTTCTTT.

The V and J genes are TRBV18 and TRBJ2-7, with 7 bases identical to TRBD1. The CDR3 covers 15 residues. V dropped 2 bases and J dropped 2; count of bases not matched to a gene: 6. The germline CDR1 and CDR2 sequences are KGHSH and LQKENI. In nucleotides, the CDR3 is TGTGCCAGCTCACCAGCCCGGGACAGACCCTACGAGCAGTACTTC. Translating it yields CASSPARDRPYEQYF.

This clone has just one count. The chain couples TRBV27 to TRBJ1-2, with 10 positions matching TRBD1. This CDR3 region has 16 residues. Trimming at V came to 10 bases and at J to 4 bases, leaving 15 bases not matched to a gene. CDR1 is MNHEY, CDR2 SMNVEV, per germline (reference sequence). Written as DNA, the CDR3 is TGTGCCACCAGAAGGCCGGGACAGGGGACCCTCTATGGCTACACCTTC. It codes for CATRRPGQGTLYGYTF.

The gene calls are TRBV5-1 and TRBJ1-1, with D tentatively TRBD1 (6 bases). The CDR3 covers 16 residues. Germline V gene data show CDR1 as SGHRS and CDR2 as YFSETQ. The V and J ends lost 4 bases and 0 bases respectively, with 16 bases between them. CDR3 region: CASSPGQTIMNTEAFF. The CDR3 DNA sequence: TGCGCCAGCAGCCCCGGACAGACGATCATGAACACTGAAGCTTTCTTT.